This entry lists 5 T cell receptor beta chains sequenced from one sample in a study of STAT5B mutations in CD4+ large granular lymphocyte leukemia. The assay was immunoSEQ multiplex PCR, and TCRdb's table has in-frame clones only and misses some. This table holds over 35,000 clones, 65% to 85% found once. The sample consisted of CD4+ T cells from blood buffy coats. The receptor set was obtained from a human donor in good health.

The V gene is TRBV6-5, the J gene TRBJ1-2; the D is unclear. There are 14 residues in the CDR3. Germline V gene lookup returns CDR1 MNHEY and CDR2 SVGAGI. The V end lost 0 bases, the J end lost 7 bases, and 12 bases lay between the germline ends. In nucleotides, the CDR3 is TGTGCCAGCAGTTACTCGGAGGGCAGAAGTGGCTACACCTTC. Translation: CASSYSEGRSGYTF.

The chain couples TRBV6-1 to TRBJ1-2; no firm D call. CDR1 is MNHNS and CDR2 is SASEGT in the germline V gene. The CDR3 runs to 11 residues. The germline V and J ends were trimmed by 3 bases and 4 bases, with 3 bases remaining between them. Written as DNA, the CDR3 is TGTGCCAGCAGTGACAGCTATGGCTACACCTTC. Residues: CASSDSYGYTF.

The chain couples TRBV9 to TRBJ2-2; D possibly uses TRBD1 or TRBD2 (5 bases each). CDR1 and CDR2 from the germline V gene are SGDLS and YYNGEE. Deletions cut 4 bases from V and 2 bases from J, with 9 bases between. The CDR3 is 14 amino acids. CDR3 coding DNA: TGTGCCAGCAGCCCGAGGGGAAACACCGGGGAGCTGTTTTTT. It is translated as CASSPRGNTGELFF.

CDR3: CASSLFAISGTEKSSYNSPLHF. In DNA form, the CDR3 reads TGTGCCAGCAGTTTATTCGCTATATCGGGAACAGAGAAAAGCTCCTATAATTCACCCCTCCACTTT. This rearrangement joins TRBV27 to TRBJ1-6; D is undetermined. With 1 base removed from V and 0 bases from J, the gap between germline ends came to 25 bases. This CDR3 contains 22 residues. Germline assignment: CDR1 MNHEY and CDR2 SMNVEV (reference sequence).

The CDR3 sequence is CARSSTARKEKLFF. CDR3 nucleotides: TGTGCCAGAAGCTCGACGGCTCGGAAGGAAAAACTGTTTTTT. The chain couples TRBV7-5 to TRBJ1-4. TRBV7-5 represents a pseudogene. CDR3 size: 14 residues.